This T cell receptor beta chain was recorded in a study of Tregs in tolerant kidney transplant recipients. TCRdb's table, derived via immunoSEQ multiplex PCR, lists solely in-frame clones and lacks some. The table has some 90,000 clones, more than 80% seen once; the top ten hold over 4%. The CDR3 is made up of 16 amino acids. The germline gives CDR1 MNHEY, CDR2 SVGAGI. V was cut by 0 bases and J by 0 bases, with 12 bases left in between. The specimen sequenced was CD8+ T cells from blood. This clonotype originated in a human donor in good health. This chain links TRBV6-5 with TRBJ2-7; D is unclear. CDR3 amino acids: CASSYSVGLSSYEQYF. The CDR3 DNA sequence: TGTGCCAGCAGTTACTCGGTCGGGCTTAGCTCCTACGAGCAGTACTTC.